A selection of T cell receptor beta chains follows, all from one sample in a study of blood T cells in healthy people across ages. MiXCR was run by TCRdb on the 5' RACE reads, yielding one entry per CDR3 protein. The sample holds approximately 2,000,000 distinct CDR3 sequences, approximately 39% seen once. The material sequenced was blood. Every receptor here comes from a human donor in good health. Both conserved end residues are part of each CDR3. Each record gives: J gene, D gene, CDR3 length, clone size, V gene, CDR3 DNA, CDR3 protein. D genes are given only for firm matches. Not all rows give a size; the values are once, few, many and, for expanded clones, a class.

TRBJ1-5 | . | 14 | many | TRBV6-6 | TGTGCCAGCAGTTGGACTGATAGCAATCAGCCCCAGCATTTT | CASSWTDSNQPQHF
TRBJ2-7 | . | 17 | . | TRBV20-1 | TGCAGTGCTAACCCCCTTTTTACGGACAGCCTCTCCTACGAGCAGTACTTC | CSANPLFTDSLSYEQYF
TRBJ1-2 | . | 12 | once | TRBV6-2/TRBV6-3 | TGTGCCAGCACCACCGTGGGGGTTGGCTACACCTTC | CASTTVGVGYTF
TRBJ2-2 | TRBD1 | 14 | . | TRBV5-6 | TGTGCCAGCAGCTCGCAGACAGGGGTAGGGGAGCTGTTTTTT | CASSSQTGVGELFF
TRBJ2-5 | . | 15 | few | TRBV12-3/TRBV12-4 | TGTGCCAGCAGGCCAAGAGGCTCGGGCCCAGAGACCCAGTACTTC | CASRPRGSGPETQYF
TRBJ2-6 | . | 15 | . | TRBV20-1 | TGCAGTGCCTACGTCGGACATACTGGGGCCAACGCCCTGACTTTC | CSAYVGHTGANALTF
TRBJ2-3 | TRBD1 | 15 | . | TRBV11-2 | TGTGCCAGCAGCTCAGGGACAGGGGGCAAAGATACGCAGTATTTT | CASSSGTGGKDTQYF
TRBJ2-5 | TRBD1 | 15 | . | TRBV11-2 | TGTGCCAGCGGCTCCCGCTGGACAGGACAAGAGACCCAGTACTTC | CASGSRWTGQETQYF
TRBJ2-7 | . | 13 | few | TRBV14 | TGTGCCAGCAGCCAAATCAGGGGTTGGGAGCAGTACTTC | CASSQIRGWEQYF
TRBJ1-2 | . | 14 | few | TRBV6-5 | TGTGCCAGCAGGCCAGACTCGGGACCCTATGGCTACACCTTC | CASRPDSGPYGYTF
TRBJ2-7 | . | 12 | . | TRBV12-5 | TGTGCTAGTGGGCAGATCTCCTACGAGCAGTACTTC | CASGQISYEQYF
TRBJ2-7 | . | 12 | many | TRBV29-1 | TGCAGCGCCCTTCTGGGGAGTTACGAGCAGTACTTC | CSALLGSYEQYF
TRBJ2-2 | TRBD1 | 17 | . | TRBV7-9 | TGTGCCAGCAGCCCAAAGTCCGGGACAGGAAACACCGGGGAGCTGTTTTTT | CASSPKSGTGNTGELFF
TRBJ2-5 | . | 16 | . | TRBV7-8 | TGTGCCAGCAGCTTAGAGGTTGGGGGGCCTCAAGAGACCCAGTACTTC | CASSLEVGGPQETQYF
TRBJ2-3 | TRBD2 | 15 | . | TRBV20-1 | TGCAGTGCTAGCGCTAGGACTAGCAGCACAGATACGCAGTATTTT | CSASARTSSTDTQYF
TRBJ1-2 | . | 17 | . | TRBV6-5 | TGTGCCAGCAGTTATATGGGTAGGATAGGAAGATCGGATGGCTACACCTTC | CASSYMGRIGRSDGYTF
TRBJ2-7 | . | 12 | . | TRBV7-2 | TGTGCCAGCAGCGAGGGGTGGGGGGCCCAGTACTTC | CASSEGWGAQYF
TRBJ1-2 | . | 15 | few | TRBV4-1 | TGCGCCAGCAGCCAAAGGGACAAATTAAACTATGGCTACACCTTC | CASSQRDKLNYGYTF
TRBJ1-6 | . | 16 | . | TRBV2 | TGTGCCAGCTGGGGGGAACGCTCTTTCTATAATTCACCCCTCCACTTT | CASWGERSFYNSPLHF
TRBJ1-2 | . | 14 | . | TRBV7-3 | TGTGCCAGCAGCTTAACGTCGGCTAACTATGGCTACACCTTC | CASSLTSANYGYTF
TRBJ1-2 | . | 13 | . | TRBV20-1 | TGCAGTGCTAGAGAGGCCAGAAACTATGGCTACACCTTC | CSAREARNYGYTF
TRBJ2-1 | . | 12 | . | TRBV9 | TGTGCCAGCAGCCCCCGCCCTGGAGAGCAGTTCTTC | CASSPRPGEQFF
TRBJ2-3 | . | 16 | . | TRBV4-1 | TGCGCCGGCAGCCAAGATTGGAGGGGGCCCGGAGATACGCAGTATTTT | CAGSQDWRGPGDTQYF
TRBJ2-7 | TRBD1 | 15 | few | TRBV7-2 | TGTGCCAGCAGCTTACACGGGACAGCCTCCTACGAGCAGTACTTC | CASSLHGTASYEQYF
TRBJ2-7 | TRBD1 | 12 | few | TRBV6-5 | TGTGCCAGCAGCGCCTGGGACAGCGAGCAGTACTTC | CASSAWDSEQYF
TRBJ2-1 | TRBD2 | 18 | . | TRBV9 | TGTGCCAGCAGCCCCAACTCCATAGCGGGGGGCTCCTACAATGAGCAGTTCTTC | CASSPNSIAGGSYNEQFF
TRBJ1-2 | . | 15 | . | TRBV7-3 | TGTGCCAGCAGCTTTACAGCAGGGAAGGGCTATGGCTACACCTTC | CASSFTAGKGYGYTF
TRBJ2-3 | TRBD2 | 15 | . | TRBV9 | TGTGCCAGCAGCGCCAGGCGGGGGGACACAGATACGCAGTATTTT | CASSARRGDTDTQYF
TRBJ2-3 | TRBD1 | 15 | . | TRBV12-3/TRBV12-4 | TGTGCCAGCAGTTCCCTCGGGACAGGGGAAGATACGCAGTATTTT | CASSSLGTGEDTQYF
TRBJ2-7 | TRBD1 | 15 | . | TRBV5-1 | TGCGCCAGCAGAACCGGGACAGATATTGACAATGAGCAGTACTTC | CASRTGTDIDNEQYF
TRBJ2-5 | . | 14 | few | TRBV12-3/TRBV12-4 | TGTGCCAGCAGTTTATGGTCGGACCAAGAGACCCAGTACTTC | CASSLWSDQETQYF